The present entry profiles one T cell receptor (beta chain) with its context. The antigen is undetermined. This sample stems from a study of graft-versus-host responses after intestinal transplantation. Looking at the study overall: All recipients got anti-thymocyte globulin induction, then tacrolimus and steroids for about 3 years. Findings and caveats of the study: GvH clones occurred in recipient marrow; some first appeared in ileum or blood.

CDR1 is MNHEY and CDR2 is SMNVEV in the germline V gene (reference sequence). J gave up 3 bases and V 3 bases, and 4 bases lay outside the gene matches. The CDR3 spans 14 residues. TCRdb's copy holds only in-frame clones and misses some; the assay was immunoSEQ multiplex PCR. There are almost 55,000 clones in the sample; under 95% occur only once, and less than 6% lies in the top ten. V is TRBV27 and J is TRBJ2-5; the match to TRBD1 covers 7 bases. Sequenced material: PBMCs, taken around 95 weeks after intestinal transplant. The TCR was taken from a human patient who received an intestinal transplant, so some T cells may come from the graft donor. As DNA, the CDR3 is TGTGCCAGCAGTTTCCGAGGACAGGAAGAGACCCAGTACTTC. Translation: CASSFRGQEETQYF.